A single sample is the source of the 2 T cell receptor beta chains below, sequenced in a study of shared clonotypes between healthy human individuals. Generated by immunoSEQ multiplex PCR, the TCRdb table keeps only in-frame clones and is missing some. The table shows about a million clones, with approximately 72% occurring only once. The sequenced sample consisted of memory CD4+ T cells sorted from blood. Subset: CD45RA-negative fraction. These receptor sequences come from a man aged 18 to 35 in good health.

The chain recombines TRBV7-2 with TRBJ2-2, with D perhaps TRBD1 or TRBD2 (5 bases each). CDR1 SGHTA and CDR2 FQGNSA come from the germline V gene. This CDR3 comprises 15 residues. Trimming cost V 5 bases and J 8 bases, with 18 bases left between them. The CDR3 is CASSLMGVITGELFF. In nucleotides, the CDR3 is TGTGCCAGCAGCCTAATGGGGGTAATAACGGGGGAGCTGTTTTTT.

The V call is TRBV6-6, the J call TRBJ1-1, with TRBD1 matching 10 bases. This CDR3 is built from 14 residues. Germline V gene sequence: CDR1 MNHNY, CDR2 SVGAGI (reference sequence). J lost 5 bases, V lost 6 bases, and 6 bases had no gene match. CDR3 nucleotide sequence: TGTGCCAGCAGGCCGGACAGGGGGGGGACTGAAGCTTTCTTT. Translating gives CASRPDRGGTEAFF.